Below, 28 T cell receptor beta chains from the same sample are listed, as sequenced in a study of cytomegalovirus exposure and HLA in healthy donors. 60 Vbeta and 13 Jbeta primers were used in PCR. Method: immunoSEQ multiplex PCR; TCRdb's copy keeps in-frame clones and lacks some. Of about 160,000 clones listed, less than 90% are singletons. The sequenced sample was PBMCs. These TCRs come from a woman aged 50 to 60 in good health and CMV-seropositive.

The chain employs TRBV19 and TRBJ1-1, with 9 nucleotides matching TRBD1. The CDR3 loop spans 18 amino acids. Losses at the gene ends were 5 bases for V and 3 bases for J; bases not matched to a gene: 16. From germline, CDR1 is LNHDA and CDR2 SQIVND (reference sequence). The CDR3 sequence is CASSSPPGTGIEDTEAFF. The CDR3 DNA follows: TGTGCCAGTAGTTCTCCTCCAGGGACAGGGATCGAGGACACTGAAGCTTTCTTT.

The rearrangement uses TRBV28 and TRBJ1-5; a weak D match, TRBD1 (5 bases). Germline V gene sequence: CDR1 MDHEN, CDR2 SYDVKM. Trimming cost V 5 bases and J 2 bases, with 16 bases left between them. The CDR3 is made up of 16 amino acids. CDR3 loop: CASSTPQGMGNQPQHF. CDR3 coding DNA: TGTGCCAGCAGTACACCCCAGGGCATGGGCAATCAGCCCCAGCATTTT.

The rearrangement joins TRBV7-2 to TRBJ1-1; D remains ambiguous. The V end lost 5 bases, the J end lost 4 bases, and 14 bases lay between the germline ends. This CDR3 region has 14 residues. Germline V CDR1 and CDR2: SGHTA, FQGNSA. The CDR3 reads CASSPRGFSTEAFF. The CDR3 DNA reads TGTGCCAGCAGCCCCAGAGGGTTTAGCACTGAAGCTTTCTTT.

This clone was detected once. The chain joins TRBV20-1 to TRBJ1-1; D unresolved. The CDR3 is 11 residues long. Germline V gene data show CDR1 as DFQATT and CDR2 as SNEGSKA (reference sequence). V lost 2 bases and J lost 7, with 8 bases in between. CDR3 DNA: TGCAGTGCTAGATTCGAGGGTGAAGCTTTCTTT. Translating gives CSARFEGEAFF.

This clone was observed a handful of times. The chain carries TRBV6-5 and TRBJ2-7; TRBD2 is a possible D gene (5 bases). Germline CDR1 MNHEY, CDR2 SVGAGI. The CDR3 contains 13 residues. Trimming removed 7 bases from V and 1 base from J, with 11 bases in between. CDR3 nucleotide sequence: TGTGCCAGCACGGAGGACGTATCCTACGAGCAGTACTTC. Its translation: CASTEDVSYEQYF.

The J gene is TRBJ2-5, the V gene TRBV11-2; 7 bases align to TRBD2. After removal of 3 bases from V and 4 bases from J, the junction contained 8 bases not matched to a gene. This CDR3 comprises 15 residues. Germline lookup yields CDR1 SGHAT and CDR2 FQNNGV. The CDR3 spells CASSLGGSLGETQYF. As DNA, the CDR3 is TGTGCCAGCAGCTTGGGCGGGAGTTTAGGAGAGACCCAGTACTTC. Drawing the rest from reference TRBV11-2 and TRBJ2-5, the complete variable domain is EAGVAQSPRYKIIEKRQSVAFWCNPISGHATLYWYQQILGQGPKLLIQFQNNGVVDDSQLPKDRFSAERLKGVDSTLKIQPAKLEDSAVYLCASSLGGSLGETQYFGPGTRLLVL.

The chain uses TRBV4-3 and TRBJ2-1; 12 nucleotides line up with TRBD2. Germline V gene data show CDR1 as LGHNA and CDR2 as YSLEER. J gave up 4 bases and V 1 base, and 20 bases lay outside the gene matches. The CDR3 contains 22 residues. The CDR3 region is CASSQGPPGLAGRGGIYNEQFF. Here the CDR3 DNA reads TGCGCCAGCAGCCAAGGGCCACCGGGACTAGCGGGCCGGGGGGGCATTTACAATGAGCAGTTCTTC.

This rearrangement joins TRBV10-3 to TRBJ1-1; unclear D gene. This CDR3 has 12 amino acids. Germline CDR1 and CDR2: ENHRY and SYGVKD. V shed 5 bases and J shed 4 bases, with 8 bases lying between them. The CDR3 nucleotides read TGTGCCATCAGTTGGGAGGGCACTGAAGCTTTCTTT. It codes for CAISWEGTEAFF.

This clone appeared once. The chain combines TRBV28 with TRBJ2-3; 9 nucleotides match TRBD1. This CDR3 is 16 amino acids long. Looked up from germline, CDR1 is MDHEN and CDR2 is SYDVKM. Trimming at V came to 4 bases and at J to 1 base, leaving 6 bases not matched to a gene. The CDR3 region is CASSSSGTGRTDTQYF. CDR3 DNA sequence: TGTGCCAGCAGTTCCTCCGGGACAGGGCGCACAGATACGCAGTATTTT.

The gene calls are TRBV5-1 and TRBJ2-2; 8 bases align to TRBD2. Germline-derived CDR1 and CDR2 are SGHRS and YFSETQ. The CDR3 covers 14 residues. Losses at the gene ends were 4 bases for V and 6 bases for J; bases not matched to a gene: 5. CDR3 protein: CASSHGGAAGELFF. The CDR3, as DNA: TGCGCCAGCAGCCACGGGGGGGCCGCCGGGGAGCTGTTTTTT.

The gene calls are TRBV18 and TRBJ1-5, with D unresolved. Germline V gives CDR1 KGHSH, CDR2 LQKENI. The CDR3 loop spans 15 amino acids. The V end lost 4 bases, the J end lost 6 bases, and 16 bases lay between the germline ends. CDR3 residues: CASSLSSPYSQPQHF. CDR3 DNA: TGTGCCAGCTCACTTTCCTCGCCGTACAGTCAGCCCCAGCATTTT. The entire variable domain, with the rest obtained from reference TRBV18 and TRBJ1-5, is as follows: NAGVMQNPRHLVRRRGQEARLRCSPMKGHSHVYWYRQLPEEGLKFMVYLQKENIIDESGMPKERFSAEFPKEGPSILRIQQVVRGDSAAYFCASSLSSPYSQPQHFGDGTRLSIL.

This chain links TRBV6-5 with TRBJ2-1, with 9 positions matching TRBD1. Per the germline V gene, CDR1 is MNHEY and CDR2 is SVGAGI. The length of the CDR3 is 14 residues. Losses at the gene ends were 10 bases for V and 4 bases for J; bases not matched to a gene: 8. CDR3 DNA sequence: TGTGCCACCTTTCGTGGACAGGGGTACAATGAGCAGTTCTTC. Amino acid sequence: CATFRGQGYNEQFF.

As to this clone: The junction departs from germline at one end; a sequencing error may be responsible. The chain joins TRBV19 to TRBJ1-2; no firm D call. The CDR3 extends over 16 amino acids. CDR1 is LNHDA, CDR2 SQIVND, per germline (reference sequence). The CDR3 protein is CASSITLSTVSYGHTF. The CDR3 nucleotides are TGTGCCAGTAGTATCACTTTGTCCACAGTGAGCTATGGCCACACCTTC.

The chain uses TRBV4-3 and TRBJ2-7; 9 bases are shared with TRBD1. CDR1 and CDR2 from the germline V gene are LGHNA and YSLEER. The V segment lost 5 bases and the J segment 5 bases; nucleotides outside the gene matches: 4. The CDR3 length is 13 residues. The CDR3: CASSLGQGHEQYF. The CDR3 DNA is TGCGCCAGCAGCTTGGGACAGGGCCACGAGCAGTACTTC.

Details on this clone: Other DNA sequences in this sample translate to the same CDR3. This chain uses TRBV7-2 with TRBJ2-3; 14 bases fit TRBD2. The length of the CDR3 is 15 residues. The J segment lost 4 bases and the V segment lost 3 bases, leaving 0 bases of the junction unmatched. Germline V lookup: CDR1 SGHTA, CDR2 FQGNSA. The CDR3 protein is CASSLGLAGADTQYF. For the CDR3, the DNA is TGTGCCAGCAGCTTGGGACTAGCGGGAGCAGATACGCAGTATTTT.

The CDR3 DNA reads TGTGCCAGCAGCCAAGAAATAGGACTAGATGAGCAGTTCTTC. It translates to CASSQEIGLDEQFF. The gene calls are TRBV4-2 and TRBJ2-1; 7 nucleotides align to TRBD2. The CDR3 loop spans 14 amino acids. From germline, CDR1 is LGHNA and CDR2 YNFKEQ. The J segment lost 8 bases and the V segment lost 0 bases, leaving 4 bases of the junction unmatched.

The rearrangement links TRBV19 to TRBJ2-3; 8 positions agree with TRBD1. The V gene's germline CDR1 is LNHDA and CDR2 SQIVND (reference sequence). The CDR3 is made up of 16 amino acids. After removal of 5 bases from V and 0 bases from J, the junction contained 7 bases not matched to a gene. CDR3 region: CASSGGTGPSTDTQYF. In nucleotides, the CDR3 is TGTGCCAGTAGTGGGGGGACAGGCCCTAGCACAGATACGCAGTATTTT. The whole variable domain, remainder taken from reference TRBV19 and TRBJ2-3, is DGGITQSPKYLFRKEGQNVTLSCEQNLNHDAMYWYRQDPGQGLRLIYYSQIVNDFQKGDIAEGYSVSREKKESFPLTVTSAQKNPTAFYLCASSGGTGPSTDTQYFGPGTRLTVL.

The J gene is TRBJ2-7, the V gene TRBV10-3; 8 nucleotides agree with TRBD1. V was clipped by 6 bases and J by 0 bases; unmatched bases: 13. CDR1 is ENHRY and CDR2 is SYGVKD in the germline V gene. CDR3 length equals 17 residues. The DNA for the CDR3 is TGTGCCATCAGCGTAGCGAACCGGGACAGGAGCTCCTACGAGCAGTACTTC. Protein: CAISVANRDRSSYEQYF.

The chain employs TRBV5-1 and TRBJ1-1, with unresolved D. The CDR3 is 13 amino acids. Trimming stripped 4 bases from V and 8 bases from J, with 15 bases between. The germline V gene has CDR1 SGHRS and CDR2 YFSETQ. CDR3 sequence reads: CASSLEGLGEAFF. The CDR3 DNA reads as TGCGCCAGCAGCCTCGAGGGCCTCGGAGAAGCTTTCTTT.

The CDR3 loop reads CASSAVGGGNEKLFF. CDR3 in DNA: TGTGCCAGCAGTGCAGTTGGAGGGGGCAATGAAAAACTGTTTTTT. V is TRBV2 and J is TRBJ1-4, with TRBD1 matching over 7 bases. Losses at the gene ends were 4 bases for V and 5 bases for J; bases not matched to a gene: 7. This CDR3 spans 15 amino acids. Germline CDR1 and CDR2: SNHLY and FYNNEI.

Comment on this clone: The identical CDR3 is also encoded by other nucleotide sequences in the sample. The chain links TRBV7-8 to TRBJ1-1; D unclear. The CDR3 contains 19 residues. The V gene lost 6 bases and the J gene lost 1 base, with 27 bases spanning the gap. CDR1 SGHVS and CDR2 FQNEAQ come from the germline V gene. The DNA of the CDR3 is TGTGCCAGCAGAGCAAATTGGGCGGGATCAGAGGTGCGGAACACTGAAGCTTTCTTT. Its translation: CASRANWAGSEVRNTEAFF.

The chain links TRBV5-4 to TRBJ1-1; D might be TRBD1 (5 bases). Germline CDR1 reads SGHNT; CDR2 reads YYREEE (reference sequence). Deletions cut 4 bases from V and 6 bases from J, with 16 bases between. The CDR3 has 14 residues. The CDR3 DNA reads as TGTGCCAGCAGCATTTGGGGGGGAACATCTGAAGCTTTCTTT. Translated: CASSIWGGTSEAFF.

The rearrangement joins TRBV9 to TRBJ1-4; 9 nucleotides agree with TRBD1. Germline values: CDR1 SGDLS, CDR2 YYNGEE. V lost 0 bases and J lost 8; bases outside the gene matches: 5. The CDR3 consists of 15 residues. The CDR3 bases are TGTGCCAGCAGCGTAGGCGGGACAGGGCCCGAAAAACTGTTTTTT. It translates to CASSVGGTGPEKLFF.

The chain recombines TRBV15 with TRBJ2-1; a weak D match, TRBD1 (7 bases). The V gene lost 1 base and the J gene lost 8 bases, with 18 bases spanning the gap. Germline CDR1 and CDR2: LNHNV and YYDKDF (reference sequence). The length of the CDR3 is 16 residues. CDR3 in amino acids: CATSRAAGQGGDEQFF. Here the CDR3 DNA reads TGTGCCACCAGCAGAGCCGCTGGGCAGGGGGGCGATGAGCAGTTCTTC.

The chain combines TRBV7-2 with TRBJ1-5; D is uncertain. Germline V gene sequence: CDR1 SGHTA, CDR2 FQGNSA. Deletions cut 2 bases from V and 7 bases from J, with 12 bases between. The CDR3 is made up of 14 amino acids. CDR3 bases: TGTGCCAGCAGCTTATCATTCGAGGGACAGCCCCAGCATTTT. Translating gives CASSLSFEGQPQHF.

This chain uses TRBV4-1 with TRBJ2-3; 8 nucleotides agree with TRBD2. CDR3 length equals 15 residues. The germline gives CDR1 MGHRA, CDR2 YSYEKL. Trimming took 7 bases from V and 2 from J; bases not matched to a gene: 8. The CDR3 region is CASITPGGDTDTQYF. The CDR3 DNA follows: TGCGCCAGCATCACCCCCGGGGGGGACACAGATACGCAGTATTTT.

The sample holds a few counts of this clone. The rearrangement joins TRBV5-1 to TRBJ2-7, with 8 bases matching TRBD1. This CDR3 contains 16 residues. CDR1 and CDR2 from the germline V gene are SGHRS and YFSETQ. V gave up 3 bases and J gave up 4 bases; unmatched junction bases: 12. In nucleotides, the CDR3 is TGCGCCAGCAGCTCCGATTCCAGACAGGGGCCATACGAGCAGTACTTC. This encodes CASSSDSRQGPYEQYF.

The chain combines TRBV28 with TRBJ1-5; D not resolved. Trimming shortened V by 6 bases and J by 0 bases, and 6 bases separated the two germline ends. This CDR3 comprises 13 residues. Germline V gene data show CDR1 as MDHEN and CDR2 as SYDVKM. The CDR3: CASRPGSNQPQHF. DNA of the CDR3: TGTGCCAGCAGACCGGGTAGCAATCAGCCCCAGCATTTT. The full variable domain, rest sourced from reference TRBV28 and TRBJ1-5, is DVKVTQSSRYLVKRTGEKVFLECVQDMDHENMFWYRQDPGLGLRLIYFSYDVKMKEKGDIPEGYSVSREKKERFSLILESASTNQTSMYLCASRPGSNQPQHFGDGTRLSIL.